Listed here are 26 T cell receptor beta chains from one sample, sequenced in a study of shared clonotypes between healthy human individuals. Profiled with immunoSEQ multiplex PCR; TCRdb holds only in-frame clones, not every one. The table lists some 2,400,000 clones, approximately 96% of them singletons. Specimen: naive CD4+ T cells sorted from blood. The subset: CD45RA+ positively selected. Receptors originate from a man in his late teens or twenties in good health.

The V and J genes are TRBV6-5 and TRBJ1-1; 7 bases fit TRBD1. Losses at the gene ends were 6 bases for V and 0 bases for J; bases not matched to a gene: 7. Germline loops: CDR1 MNHEY, CDR2 SVGAGI. The CDR3 runs to 15 residues. DNA for the CDR3: TGTGCCAGCAGGCTCTCGGGACAGTTGAACACTGAAGCTTTCTTT. Amino acids: CASRLSGQLNTEAFF.

This chain links TRBV5-3 with TRBJ1-5; D perhaps matches TRBD1 (5 bases). TRBV5-3 is given ORF status, its function remaining uncertain. V was pared by 0 bases and J by 0 bases, with 10 bases between. The CDR3 runs 16 residues. CDR3 bases: TGTGCCAGAAGCTTGGCGGGGGAGCTTAGCAATCAGCCCCAGCATTTT. This sequence encodes CARSLAGELSNQPQHF.

The J gene is TRBJ2-7, the V gene TRBV5-4; TRBD1 matches at 10 bases. In germline, CDR1 is SGHNT, CDR2 YYREEE (reference sequence). V lost 2 bases, J lost 6 bases, and 5 bases stayed unmatched. The CDR3 extends over 14 amino acids. This chain's CDR3 is CASSFRDRGLEQYF. DNA of the CDR3: TGTGCCAGCAGCTTTAGGGACAGGGGTCTCGAGCAGTACTTC.

V usage is TRBV5-1 and J usage is TRBJ1-2, with no clear D. Trimming cost V 5 bases and J 4 bases, with 27 bases left between them. Germline CDR1 is SGHRS and CDR2 is YFSETQ. The CDR3 totals 18 residues. CDR3 in DNA: TGCGCCAGCAGTCTGGGAGATACCACACCAGAAAGGGCCTATGGCTACACCTTC. Translating gives CASSLGDTTPERAYGYTF.

CDR3 DNA: TGTGCCAGCAGCGAGGGACAGGTCCGACATTCACCCCTCCACTTT. Its protein product is CASSEGQVRHSPLHF. The V call is TRBV5-6, the J call TRBJ1-6; 8 positions match TRBD1. This CDR3 has 15 residues. In germline, CDR1 is SGHDT, CDR2 YYEEEE. With V trimmed by 4 bases and J by 8 bases, 8 bases remained unmatched.

The chain is built from TRBV18 and TRBJ2-5; tentatively, D is TRBD2 (5 bases). The CDR3 consists of 15 residues. The V gene lost 5 bases and the J gene lost 5 bases, with 18 bases spanning the gap. CDR1 is KGHSH, CDR2 LQKENI, per germline. Written as DNA, the CDR3 is TGTGCCAGCTCATCGAGGGCCCTCATCCGGGAGACCCAGTACTTC. Its protein is CASSSRALIRETQYF.

V gene TRBV18 combines with J gene TRBJ1-4; D is perhaps TRBD1 (6 bases). V was clipped by 4 bases and J by 8 bases, with 14 bases between them. The CDR3 spans 14 residues. The germline V gene encodes CDR1 KGHSH and CDR2 LQKENI. CDR3 sequence: CASSLSRGGEKLFF. DNA of the CDR3: TGTGCCAGCTCACTCTCCAGGGGTGGGGAAAAACTGTTTTTT. Combining the CDR3 with reference TRBV18 and TRBJ1-4 gives the whole variable domain NAGVMQNPRHLVRRRGQEARLRCSPMKGHSHVYWYRQLPEEGLKFMVYLQKENIIDESGMPKERFSAEFPKEGPSILRIQQVVRGDSAAYFCASSLSRGGEKLFFGSGTQLSVL.

The chain has TRBV5-1 and TRBJ1-2, with TRBD1 as a possible D gene (5 bases). The V end lost 4 bases, the J end lost 8 bases, and 18 bases lay between the germline ends. CDR3 size: 14 residues. From germline, CDR1 is SGHRS and CDR2 YFSETQ. Written as DNA, the CDR3 is TGCGCCAGCAGCGGAGGGGAGCTGACTGGCGGCTACACCTTC. Translation gives CASSGGELTGGYTF. The whole variable domain, filled in from reference TRBV5-1 and TRBJ1-2, reads KAGVTQTPRYLIKTRGQQVTLSCSPISGHRSVSWYQQTPGQGLQFLFEYFSETQRNKGNFPGRFSGRQFSNSRSEMNVSTLELGDSALYLCASSGGELTGGYTFGSGTRLTVV.

The rearrangement uses TRBV5-5 and TRBJ1-2; D not certain. Germline CDR1 reads SGHKS; CDR2 reads YYEKEE (reference sequence). This CDR3 comprises 15 residues. The germline V and J ends were trimmed by 4 bases and 4 bases, with 17 bases remaining between them. CDR3 in amino acids: CASSPSPGRGYGYTF. The CDR3 bases are TGTGCCAGCAGCCCGTCACCCGGGCGAGGCTATGGCTACACCTTC.

The chain joins TRBV7-6 to TRBJ1-1; no definite D call. The germline gives CDR1 SGHVS, CDR2 FNYEAQ. The CDR3 extends over 13 amino acids. The V end was cut by 2 bases, the J end by 3 bases, with 7 bases between. CDR3 sequence (DNA): TGTGCCAGCAGCTTACGGAGATACACTGAAGCTTTCTTT. Its protein is CASSLRRYTEAFF.

This rearrangement joins TRBV7-2 to TRBJ1-6, with TRBD1 as a possible D gene (6 bases). This CDR3 comprises 15 residues. CDR1 and CDR2 (germline): SGHTA, FQGNSA. V lost 1 base, J lost 10 bases, and 14 bases lay in between. The CDR3 loop is CASSLGVGQTSPLHF. The CDR3 DNA is TGTGCCAGCAGCTTAGGAGTCGGACAGACCTCACCCCTCCACTTT. The whole variable domain, remainder taken from reference TRBV7-2 and TRBJ1-6, is GAGVSQSPSNKVTEKGKDVELRCDPISGHTALYWYRQSLGQGLEFLIYFQGNSAPDKSGLPSDRFSAERTGGSVSTLTIQRTQQEDSAVYLCASSLGVGQTSPLHFGNGTRLTVT.

The chain has TRBV7-9 and TRBJ2-3, with D perhaps being TRBD1 or TRBD2 (5 bases each). This CDR3 comprises 14 residues. The V and J ends lost 2 bases and 6 bases respectively, with 12 bases between them. Germline CDR1 reads SEHNR; CDR2 reads FQNEAQ (reference sequence). CDR3 region: CASSLSLGADTQYF. CDR3 nucleotide sequence: TGTGCCAGCAGCTTAAGTCTCGGGGCGGATACGCAGTATTTT.

This chain connects TRBV5-6 to TRBJ2-5; D possibly corresponds to TRBD2 (5 bases). The V end was cut by 2 bases, the J end by 4 bases, with 12 bases between. Per the germline V gene, CDR1 is SGHDT and CDR2 is YYEEEE. This CDR3 comprises 14 residues. The CDR3 loop reads CASSFYPSLETQYF. For the CDR3, the DNA is TGTGCCAGCAGCTTTTATCCTAGCTTAGAGACCCAGTACTTC.

The chain joins TRBV4-1 to TRBJ1-2, with unresolved D. Trimming pared 1 base from V and 6 bases from J, leaving 9 bases between. CDR3 length: 13 residues. The germline gives CDR1 MGHRA, CDR2 YSYEKL. DNA for the CDR3: TGCGCCAGCAGCCAAGGACGGACCAATGGCTACACCTTC. It codes for CASSQGRTNGYTF.

CDR3 sequence: CASSLAWGVDSPLHF. The DNA of the CDR3 is TGTGCCAGCAGCTTAGCGTGGGGGGTAGACTCACCCCTCCACTTT. This sequence joins TRBV7-2 and TRBJ1-6; D might be TRBD1 (5 bases). Germline V gene lookup returns CDR1 SGHTA and CDR2 FQGNSA. The CDR3 runs to 15 residues. Trimming stripped 0 bases from V and 10 bases from J, with 13 bases between.

V usage is TRBV5-6 and J usage is TRBJ1-4, with 8 positions matching TRBD1. CDR1 SGHDT and CDR2 YYEEEE come from the germline V gene. The ends lost 7 bases at V and 0 bases at J; junction bases unmatched: 11. This CDR3 has 17 residues. CDR3 loop: CASHLRQGSTTNEKLFF. The CDR3 bases are TGTGCCAGCCATCTAAGACAGGGGAGTACAACTAATGAAAAACTGTTTTTT.

The V call is TRBV30, the J call TRBJ1-6; TRBD1 matches 7 bases. The CDR3 sequence is 14 residues long. CDR1 is GTSNPN and CDR2 is SVGIG in the germline V gene (reference sequence). Losses at the gene ends were 5 bases for V and 7 bases for J; bases not matched to a gene: 8. The CDR3 loop is CAWALGTENSPLHF. CDR3 bases: TGTGCCTGGGCTTTGGGGACAGAGAATTCACCCCTCCACTTT.

The V call is TRBV27, the J call TRBJ2-5; D might be TRBD2 (6 bases). V lost 6 bases, J lost 4 bases, and 12 bases lay in between. This CDR3 has 13 residues. Germline loops: CDR1 MNHEY, CDR2 SMNVEV (reference sequence). The CDR3 DNA is TGTGCCAGCAGGATTATGGGGGGAGAGACCCAGTACTTC. It encodes CASRIMGGETQYF.

This sequence joins TRBV5-1 and TRBJ1-2; D gene uncertain. Trimming stripped 2 bases from V and 6 bases from J, with 17 bases between. Germline V gene data show CDR1 as SGHRS and CDR2 as YFSETQ. The CDR3 has 15 amino acids. This CDR3 reads CASSLMAAADDGYTF. CDR3 nucleotide sequence: TGCGCCAGCAGCTTAATGGCAGCAGCTGACGATGGCTACACCTTC.

The chain couples TRBV29-1 to TRBJ1-5; TRBD1 agrees at 7 bases. In germline, CDR1 is SQVTM, CDR2 ANQGSEA. CDR3 length: 16 residues. CDR3 bases: TGCCGGTGGAAGCTTCGGGGACAGATCCTCAATCAGCCCCAGCATTTT. Translated: CRWKLRGQILNQPQHF.

The chain employs TRBV7-9 and TRBJ2-7; possible D gene TRBD2, 5 bases. This CDR3 comprises 14 residues. The ends were cut back, 1 base at V and 4 bases at J, with 11 bases in the middle. Germline lookup yields CDR1 SEHNR and CDR2 FQNEAQ (reference sequence). The CDR3 region has the DNA TGTGCCAGCAGCTTAGGGATGGGAGTTTACGAGCAGTACTTC. It translates to CASSLGMGVYEQYF.

For this clone: Being one base from a much bigger clone, this may be a read error. The chain couples TRBV6-1 to TRBJ2-7; D gene ambiguous. The CDR3 is made up of 11 amino acids. Germline assignment: CDR1 MNHNS and CDR2 SASEGT. The ends were cut back, 6 bases at V and 0 bases at J, with 3 bases in the middle. The CDR3 spells CASSFSYEQYF. In nucleotides, the CDR3 is TGTGCCAGCAGCTTCTCCTACGAGCAGTACTTC.

This sequence joins TRBV5-1 and TRBJ2-7, with D perhaps matching TRBD2 (6 bases). CDR1 and CDR2 from the germline V gene are SGHRS and YFSETQ. The CDR3 length is 15 residues. Trimming cost V 6 bases and J 2 bases, with 18 bases left between them. The CDR3 nucleotides are TGCGCCAGCAACCCGGGGGACCTTATTGCCTACGAGCAGTACTTC. Translating gives CASNPGDLIAYEQYF.

The V gene is TRBV5-6, the J gene TRBJ2-3; the D gene is possibly TRBD2 (5 bases). V shed 0 bases and J shed 9 bases, with 14 bases lying between them. The CDR3 loop spans 14 amino acids. Germline CDR1 reads SGHDT; CDR2 reads YYEEEE. In DNA, the CDR3 is TGTGCCAGCAGCTTGGGAGGGAAGGTACAGACGCAGTATTTT. This gives the protein CASSLGGKVQTQYF.

The J gene is TRBJ1-2, the V gene TRBV5-4, with D unresolved. This CDR3 spans 14 amino acids. Trimming cost V 0 bases and J 6 bases, with 12 bases left between them. Germline V gene lookup returns CDR1 SGHNT and CDR2 YYREEE (reference sequence). CDR3 region: CASSLDASEDGYTF. The CDR3 nucleotides read TGTGCCAGCAGCTTGGATGCTTCGGAAGATGGCTACACCTTC. The whole variable domain, filled in from reference TRBV5-4 and TRBJ1-2, reads ETGVTQSPTHLIKTRGQQVTLRCSSQSGHNTVSWYQQALGQGPQFIFQYYREEENGRGNFPPRFSGLQFPNYSSELNVNALELDDSALYLCASSLDASEDGYTFGSGTRLTVV.

The chain recombines TRBV6-5 with TRBJ2-5; TRBD1 matches 9 bases. The CDR3 spans 16 residues. V lost 2 bases and J lost 2; bases outside the gene matches: 6. Germline V gene sequence: CDR1 MNHEY, CDR2 SVGAGI. As DNA, the CDR3 is TGTGCCAGCAGTTACGCTGGGACAGGGCAGCAAGAGACCCAGTACTTC. Translation: CASSYAGTGQQETQYF.